A selection of T cell receptor beta chains follows, all from one sample in a study of CD8+ T cells in alopecia areata. Produced via immunoSEQ multiplex PCR; TCRdb's table is partial and in-frame only. The sample has fewer than 250,000 clones; around 60% are singletons. Sample: CD4+ T cells sorted from blood, taken at week 4, from a patient treated with tofacitinib. These receptors all come from a human donor with alopecia areata. Both conserved end residues are part of each CDR3. A D gene is named only where the DNA matches it firmly. Rows may omit the clone size; those that give it use once, few, many or a size class.

DNA: TGCAGCGCAAAGACAGGGGTAGAAGAGACCCAGTACTTC
CDR3: CSAKTGVEETQYF
D: TRBD1
size: NA
J: TRBJ2-5
V: TRBV29-1

DNA: TGTGCCAGCAGTTCTCCCGGGACTAGCGACTCCTACGAGCAGTACTTC
CDR3: CASSSPGTSDSYEQYF
D: TRBD2
size: once
J: TRBJ2-7
V: TRBV27

DNA: TGTGCCAGCAGACTAGCGGACACAGATACGCAGTATTTT
CDR3: CASRLADTDTQYF
D: TRBD2
size: NA
J: TRBJ2-3
V: TRBV6-5

DNA: TGTGCCAGCAGCGTAGATCAAGGGTTCACTGAAGCTTTCTTT
CDR3: CASSVDQGFTEAFF
D: NA
size: once
J: TRBJ1-1
V: TRBV9

DNA: TGCAGCGCCCCCGGGACAGCCATAAGTTCGACGGGCTACACCTTC
CDR3: CSAPGTAISSTGYTF
D: TRBD1
size: NA
J: TRBJ1-2
V: TRBV29-1

DNA: TGTGCCAGCAGCCAAGTAGGTGGTAGCGGGAGGAATTACGAGCAGTACTTC
CDR3: CASSQVGGSGRNYEQYF
D: TRBD2
size: once
J: TRBJ2-7
V: TRBV4-2

DNA: TGTGCCAGCAGTCTGGCGGGAGGGACCTCCTACAATGAGCAGTTCTTC
CDR3: CASSLAGGTSYNEQFF
D: TRBD2
size: NA
J: TRBJ2-1
V: TRBV2

DNA: TGCGCCAGCAGCTTTTTAGGGACAGGGCGGGGGCATGAGCAGTTCTTC
CDR3: CASSFLGTGRGHEQFF
D: TRBD1
size: NA
J: TRBJ2-1
V: TRBV5-1

DNA: TGTGCCAGCAGCCCCCGCTCCGTGAACACTGAAGCTTTCTTT
CDR3: CASSPRSVNTEAFF
D: NA
size: NA
J: TRBJ1-1
V: TRBV9

DNA: TGTGCCAGCAGCCAAGGGGGGACTAGCGGGAGTAGTAAAGAGACCCAGTACTTC
CDR3: CASSQGGTSGSSKETQYF
D: TRBD2
size: few
J: TRBJ2-5
V: TRBV7-2

DNA: TGTGCCTGGAGTGTCGGTCGGAGGGGGACCGGGGAGCTGTTTTTT
CDR3: CAWSVGRRGTGELFF
D: NA
size: NA
J: TRBJ2-2
V: TRBV30

DNA: TGCGCCAGCAGCCGCATAAGACAGGTCGCCTACGAGCAGTACTTC
CDR3: CASSRIRQVAYEQYF
D: NA
size: NA
J: TRBJ2-7
V: TRBV4-3

DNA: TGTGCCTGGAGTGGATGGGAAGAGGAAAAACTGTTTTTT
CDR3: CAWSGWEEEKLFF
D: NA
size: NA
J: TRBJ1-4
V: TRBV30

DNA: TGCACGGTTCGGGACAGACAACACGACGAGCAGTACTTC
CDR3: CTVRDRQHDEQYF
D: TRBD1
size: NA
J: TRBJ2-7
V: TRBV29-1

DNA: TGCAGCGTTGAAACAGGGGTAAACACTGAAGCTTTCTTT
CDR3: CSVETGVNTEAFF
D: TRBD1
size: once
J: TRBJ1-1
V: TRBV29-1

DNA: TGTGCCGCCCGGGACATAGGCTACGAGCAGTACTTC
CDR3: CAARDIGYEQYF
D: NA
size: few
J: TRBJ2-7
V: TRBV2

DNA: TGTGCCAGCAGCTTAATGGCTAGCGGGATTCAAGAGACCCAGTACTTC
CDR3: CASSLMASGIQETQYF
D: TRBD2
size: NA
J: TRBJ2-5
V: TRBV7-2

DNA: TGCAGCGTGGGGACTAGCGGGAGGGGCTGGGAGACCCAGTACTTC
CDR3: CSVGTSGRGWETQYF
D: TRBD2
size: NA
J: TRBJ2-5
V: TRBV29-1

DNA: TGCAGCGTTTACCCGGATCACTCTGGGGCCAACGTCCTGACTTTC
CDR3: CSVYPDHSGANVLTF
D: NA
size: NA
J: TRBJ2-6
V: TRBV29-1

DNA: TGCAGCGTTGAATATGGGGCAGATACGCAGTATTTT
CDR3: CSVEYGADTQYF
D: NA
size: NA
J: TRBJ2-3
V: TRBV29-1

DNA: TGCAGCGTTGAAGGGGCAGATACGCAGTATTTT
CDR3: CSVEGADTQYF
D: NA
size: NA
J: TRBJ2-3
V: TRBV29-1

DNA: TGTGCCAGCAGCCAAGAGACACTGAAGGTAGAGCAGTTCTTC
CDR3: CASSQETLKVEQFF
D: NA
size: NA
J: TRBJ2-1
V: TRBV4-2

DNA: TGCAGCGTCCGGCCACAGCTGAACACTGAAGCTTTCTTT
CDR3: CSVRPQLNTEAFF
D: NA
size: once
J: TRBJ1-1
V: TRBV29-1

DNA: TGTGCCAGCAGCTCGCCCATACTAGCGGGAGGAGAGACCCAGTACTTC
CDR3: CASSSPILAGGETQYF
D: TRBD2
size: NA
J: TRBJ2-5
V: TRBV7-2

DNA: TGTGCCACCTCCCACGGTGTAGTAGCGGAAACCGAGCAGTTCTTC
CDR3: CATSHGVVAETEQFF
D: NA
size: NA
J: TRBJ2-1
V: TRBV2

DNA: TGTGCCAGCAGTGTTAAGGCCACAGATACGCAGTATTTT
CDR3: CASSVKATDTQYF
D: NA
size: few
J: TRBJ2-3
V: TRBV6-4

DNA: TGCGCCAGCAGCTTGGAAAACTACGAGCAGTACTTC
CDR3: CASSLENYEQYF
D: NA
size: few
J: TRBJ2-7
V: TRBV5-1

DNA: TGTGCCAGCAGCTTAGAGGTTGGCGGGTCCCCCTGGCAGTTCTTC
CDR3: CASSLEVGGSPWQFF
D: NA
size: NA
J: TRBJ2-1
V: TRBV7-3

DNA: TGCGCCAGCAGCCGGGGACAGGGAAATGAAAAACTGTTTTTT
CDR3: CASSRGQGNEKLFF
D: TRBD1
size: NA
J: TRBJ1-4
V: TRBV5-1

DNA: TGTGCCAGCAGCTTACAGGGACGGAGTGGAGTACAGGGCTACACCTTC
CDR3: CASSLQGRSGVQGYTF
D: NA
size: NA
J: TRBJ1-2
V: TRBV7-8

DNA: TGCAGTGCTGCCCCGGAGGCCGAGCAGTACTTC
CDR3: CSAAPEAEQYF
D: NA
size: NA
J: TRBJ2-7
V: TRBV20-1

DNA: TGTGCCAGTAGTATGGGAGGACAACTCAATGAAAAACTGTTTTTT
CDR3: CASSMGGQLNEKLFF
D: NA
size: NA
J: TRBJ1-4
V: TRBV19

DNA: TGCGCCAGCAGCCAAGCGGGGGAGGAGACCCAGTACTTC
CDR3: CASSQAGEETQYF
D: NA
size: few
J: TRBJ2-5
V: TRBV4-1

DNA: TGTGCCAGCAGACAGAATAGCCATAACTATGGCTACACCTTC
CDR3: CASRQNSHNYGYTF
D: NA
size: NA
J: TRBJ1-2
V: TRBV7-9

DNA: TGTGCCAGCAGTGACCCCGGGGCGGGGCTCTATGGCTACACCTTC
CDR3: CASSDPGAGLYGYTF
D: NA
size: few
J: TRBJ1-2
V: TRBV25-1

DNA: TGTGCCAGCCTGGCTGGGTACAATGAGCAGTTCTTC
CDR3: CASLAGYNEQFF
D: NA
size: NA
J: TRBJ2-1
V: TRBV28

DNA: TGTGCCAGCAGCCCCCCCGCAGATACGCAGTATTTT
CDR3: CASSPPADTQYF
D: NA
size: NA
J: TRBJ2-3
V: TRBV9

DNA: TGTGCCTGGGGGACAGGGGCCCATGGCTACACCTTC
CDR3: CAWGTGAHGYTF
D: TRBD1
size: NA
J: TRBJ1-2
V: TRBV30

DNA: TGCAGCGTTGAGTGGACCGTAGGGACCGGGGAGCTGTTTTTT
CDR3: CSVEWTVGTGELFF
D: NA
size: NA
J: TRBJ2-2
V: TRBV29-1

DNA: TGTGCTAGCAGCTTAAGCGCGAATGCCGGCCATACGCAGTATTTT
CDR3: CASSLSANAGHTQYF
D: NA
size: NA
J: TRBJ2-3
V: TRBV7-7

DNA: TGCAGCGTCCCCCCTTCGGGGTCCTACACAGATACGCAGTATTTT
CDR3: CSVPPSGSYTDTQYF
D: NA
size: NA
J: TRBJ2-3
V: TRBV29-1

DNA: TGTGCCTGGAGTCGGGGGGGCTCTCATGGCTACACCTTC
CDR3: CAWSRGGSHGYTF
D: NA
size: NA
J: TRBJ1-2
V: TRBV30

DNA: TGTGCCAGCAGCTTGGCTAACACCGGGGAGCTGTTTTTT
CDR3: CASSLANTGELFF
D: NA
size: NA
J: TRBJ2-2
V: TRBV5-4

DNA: TGTGCCAGCAGTTTGGCAGGGAACACCGGGGAGCTGTTTTTT
CDR3: CASSLAGNTGELFF
D: NA
size: NA
J: TRBJ2-2
V: TRBV27

DNA: TGTGCCAGCAGCTCCTCGTTAGGGGCAAGAGGCGACGGCTACACCTTC
CDR3: CASSSSLGARGDGYTF
D: NA
size: few
J: TRBJ1-2
V: TRBV28

DNA: TGCAGCGTTGAAGTTTGGGCAGCCCAAGAGACCCAGTACTTC
CDR3: CSVEVWAAQETQYF
D: NA
size: NA
J: TRBJ2-5
V: TRBV29-1

DNA: TGTGCCAGCAGCCTAACTAACCTCGGGGAGCTGTTTTTT
CDR3: CASSLTNLGELFF
D: NA
size: NA
J: TRBJ2-2
V: TRBV11-2

DNA: TGCAGTGCTGCGCCGACCTACGAGCAGTACTTC
CDR3: CSAAPTYEQYF
D: NA
size: once
J: TRBJ2-7
V: TRBV20-1

DNA: TGCAGCGTTCAGCAGGAGGGACTAGGTTTCAATGAGCAGTTCTTC
CDR3: CSVQQEGLGFNEQFF
D: TRBD2
size: few
J: TRBJ2-1
V: TRBV29-1

DNA: TGTGCCACCAGCGGAAGGGACAGTGTGAACTATGGCTACACCTTC
CDR3: CATSGRDSVNYGYTF
D: TRBD1
size: NA
J: TRBJ1-2
V: TRBV15

DNA: TGCGCCAGCAGCATTAGCGGCCCCCAAGAGACCCAGTACTTC
CDR3: CASSISGPQETQYF
D: NA
size: NA
J: TRBJ2-5
V: TRBV5-1